One and the same sample provided the 10 T cell receptor beta chains below, sequenced in a study of blood T cells in healthy people across ages. The second PCR ran about 6 to 12 cycles with a sample-barcoded 5' primer and J-beta primers. In TCRdb, the 5' RACE reads were re-called with MiXCR into one record per CDR3 protein. The sample lists about 1.7 million distinct CDR3 sequences; 28% were seen once. Material: blood. These receptor sequences come from a woman aged 30 to 39 in good health.

The table lists this clonotype with a few counts. Compared with germline, one end of the junction differs, possibly owing to a read error. The J gene is TRBJ1-1, the V gene TRBV12-3 or TRBV12-4; possible D gene TRBD1, 5 bases. The CDR3 has 14 residues. The chain's CDR3 is CASSFIGAGTEAFF. CDR3 sequence (DNA): TGTGCCAGCAGTTTTATCGGGGCTGGCACTGAGGCTTTCTTT.

The genes are TRBV12-3 or TRBV12-4 and TRBJ2-2, with 9 bases fitting TRBD2. This CDR3 contains 16 residues. The V gene end was trimmed by 7 bases and the J gene end by 7 bases; junction bases not matched to a gene: 13. The CDR3 DNA follows: TGTGCCAGCACTGATTCCGGGACTAGCTATATCGGGGAGCTGTTTTTT. Amino acid sequence: CASTDSGTSYIGELFF.

The chain is built from TRBV5-1 and TRBJ2-4, with 8 bases that match TRBD1. The trim removed 3 bases at V and 3 bases at J, leaving 5 bases unmatched. This CDR3 has 15 amino acids. Germline V gene data show CDR1 as SGHRS and CDR2 as YFSETQ. Written as DNA, the CDR3 is TGCGCCAGCAGCTCCAGGGGGCCGGTCAAAAACATTCAGTACTTC. Residues: CASSSRGPVKNIQYF. The full variable domain, in which reference TRBV5-1 and TRBJ2-4 provide the parts outside the CDR3, is KAGVTQTPRYLIKTRGQQVTLSCSPISGHRSVSWYQQTPGQGLQFLFEYFSETQRNKGNFPGRFSGRQFSNSRSEMNVSTLELGDSALYLCASSSRGPVKNIQYFGAGTRLSVL.

This clonotype was observed at least ten times. The gene calls are TRBV7-7 and TRBJ1-6; D perhaps matches TRBD1 (5 bases). The CDR3 is 14 residues long. Germline-derived CDR1 and CDR2 are SSHAT and FNYEAQ (reference sequence). The ends were cut back, 3 bases at V and 8 bases at J, with 11 bases in the middle. The CDR3 DNA reads TGTGCCAGCAGCTTGGGGCTTCGCGATTCACCCCTCCACTTT. Protein: CASSLGLRDSPLHF. Combining the CDR3 with reference TRBV7-7 and TRBJ1-6 gives the whole variable domain GAGVSQSPRYKVTKRGQDVTLRCDPISSHATLYWYQQALGQGPEFLTYFNYEAQPDKSGLPSDRFSAERPEGSISTLTIQRTEQRDSAMYRCASSLGLRDSPLHFGNGTRLTVT.

A note on this clonotype: A much larger clone sits a single nucleotide away, making a read error possible. This chain uses TRBV5-1 with TRBJ2-6; D is uncertain. The CDR3 is 16 residues long. Deletions cut 1 base from V and 5 bases from J, with 13 bases between. Germline values: CDR1 SGHRS, CDR2 YFSETQ. The DNA for the CDR3 is TGCGCCAGCAGCTTGATGATCCAGTCTAGGGCCAACGTCCTGACTTTC. Translating it yields CASSLMIQSRANVLTF.

As for this clonotype: One end of the junction does not line up with germline, which may come from a read error. The gene calls are TRBV7-2 and TRBJ2-1; 9 bases align to TRBD2. The CDR3 is made up of 16 amino acids. CDR1 and CDR2 (germline): SGHTA, FQGNSA. DNA for the CDR3: TGTGCCAGCAGCTTGGGTGTCGCGGGAGGGGTCAATGAGAAGTTCTTC. Translated, it gives CASSLGVAGGVNEKFF.

Regarding this clonotype: Germline is not matched at one junction end, which may reflect a read error. The chain employs TRBV10-2 and TRBJ2-5, with TRBD1 as a possible D gene (6 bases). CDR3 length: 13 amino acids. CDR1 and CDR2 from the germline V gene are WSHSY and SAAADI. This CDR3 reads CVSSFRGGETQYF. The CDR3, as DNA: TGCGTCAGCTCATTTCGAGGGGGAGAGACCCAGTACTTC.

This rearrangement joins TRBV20-1 to TRBJ1-6; TRBD1 aligns across 10 bases. The CDR3 has 15 amino acids. Trimming removed 5 bases from V and 9 bases from J; junction bases left unmatched: 10. Germline CDR1 is DFQATT and CDR2 is SNEGSKA (reference sequence). The CDR3 coding sequence is TGCAGTGCTGGATCCTGGGACAGGGGTCCTTCACCCCTCCACTTT. It encodes CSAGSWDRGPSPLHF.

Points on this clonotype: A much larger clone is a single base away; this may be a read error. The chain is built from TRBV29-1 and TRBJ2-1; 7 nucleotides agree with TRBD1. CDR3 length equals 12 residues. Per germline, CDR1 SQVTM and CDR2 ANQGSEA. J lost 10 bases, V lost 6 bases, and 9 bases had no gene match. The CDR3 nucleotides are TGCAGCGTACAGGGGATAGCCTACGAGCAGTTCTTC. Translating gives CSVQGIAYEQFF.

The chain links TRBV28 to TRBJ1-5; D is possibly TRBD1 (6 bases). The V end was cut by 4 bases, the J end by 4 bases, with 11 bases between. This CDR3 contains 14 residues. The germline CDR1 and CDR2 sequences are MDHEN and SYDVKM. The CDR3 DNA reads as TGTGCCAGCAGTTCGGGGGGGCCGAATCAGCCCCAGCATTTT. It specifies CASSSGGPNQPQHF.